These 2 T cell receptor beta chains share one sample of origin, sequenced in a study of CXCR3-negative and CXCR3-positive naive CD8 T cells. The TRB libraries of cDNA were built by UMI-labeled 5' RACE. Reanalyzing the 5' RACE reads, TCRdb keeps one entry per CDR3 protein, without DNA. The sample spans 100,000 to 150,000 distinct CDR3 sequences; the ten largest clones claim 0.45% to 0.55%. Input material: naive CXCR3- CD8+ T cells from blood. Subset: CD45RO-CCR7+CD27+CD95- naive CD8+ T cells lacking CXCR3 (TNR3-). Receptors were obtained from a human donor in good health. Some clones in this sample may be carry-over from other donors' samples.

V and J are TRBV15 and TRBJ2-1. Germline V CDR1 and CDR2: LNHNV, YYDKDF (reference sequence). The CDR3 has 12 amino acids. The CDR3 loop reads CATSIRTSEQFF. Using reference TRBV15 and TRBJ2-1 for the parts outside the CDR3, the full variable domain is DAMVIQNPRYQVTQFGKPVTLSCSQTLNHNVMYWYQQKSSQAPKLLFHYYDKDFNNEADTPDNFQSRRPNTSFCFLDIRSPGLGDTAMYLCATSIRTSEQFFGPGTRLTVL.

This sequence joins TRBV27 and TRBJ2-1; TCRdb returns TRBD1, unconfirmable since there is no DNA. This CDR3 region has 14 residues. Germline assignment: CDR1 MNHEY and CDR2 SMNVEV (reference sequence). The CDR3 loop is CASTPDLGKREQFF.